These 14 T cell receptor beta chains came from one sample sequenced in a study of blood T cell repertoires in COVID-19. Profiling relied on immunoSEQ multiplex PCR, and the TCRdb table lists in-frame clones only, not all of them. Of over 150,000 clones in the sample, roughly 80% were seen once. The specimen was PBMCs or T cells enriched from blood (not recorded which). The origin of the receptors is a man in his forties who had recovered from COVID-19.

The rearrangement uses TRBV30 and TRBJ2-2, with 8 bases aligning to TRBD1. The CDR3 length is 14 residues. The V gene's germline CDR1 is GTSNPN and CDR2 SVGIG (reference sequence). The V gene end was trimmed by 8 bases and the J gene end by 4 bases; junction bases not matched to a gene: 9. CDR3 residues: CALRPGQVTGELFF. In DNA, the CDR3 is TGTGCCCTAAGACCGGGACAGGTCACCGGGGAGCTGTTTTTT.

The rearrangement uses TRBV14 and TRBJ2-7, with D possibly matching TRBD2 (6 bases). The germline V and J ends were trimmed by 5 bases and 0 bases, with 20 bases remaining between them. The germline V gene has CDR1 SGHDN and CDR2 FVKESK. The CDR3 is 17 amino acids. The CDR3 region is CASSSPAGTRSSYEQYV. In DNA form, the CDR3 reads TGTGCCAGCAGCTCCCCCGCCGGGACTCGTAGCTCCTACGAGCAGTACGTC.

The rearrangement links TRBV4-3 to TRBJ2-3; 9 bases map to TRBD1. V lost 1 base to trimming and J lost 2 bases; unmatched junction nucleotides: 7. Germline lookup yields CDR1 LGHNA and CDR2 YSLEER. CDR3 length: 17 residues. CDR3 protein: CASSQGRDRVVTDTQYF. Written as DNA, the CDR3 is TGCGCCAGCAGCCAAGGGCGGGACAGGGTTGTCACAGATACGCAGTATTTT.

The gene calls are TRBV7-7 and TRBJ2-7, with D perhaps TRBD2 (6 bases). This CDR3 is 17 amino acids long. Looked up from germline, CDR1 is SSHAT and CDR2 is FNYEAQ (reference sequence). V was shortened by 3 bases and J by 6 bases, with 24 bases between the two germline ends. CDR3: CASSFPSGGRGAGEQYV. CDR3 coding DNA: TGTGCCAGCAGCTTCCCGTCCGGGGGTCGAGGGGCAGGCGAGCAGTACGTC.

This sequence joins TRBV11-2 and TRBJ2-7; D is ambiguous. The CDR3 has 14 residues. CDR1 is SGHAT, CDR2 FQNNGV, per germline. The V and J ends lost 1 base and 2 bases respectively, with 9 bases between them. CDR3 coding DNA: TGTGCCAGCAGCTTAGCACCAGGCGCCTACGAGCAGTACTTC. Its protein is CASSLAPGAYEQYF.

The chain carries TRBV6-5 and TRBJ1-4; D not resolved. This CDR3 is 14 amino acids long. Germline-derived CDR1 and CDR2 are MNHEY and SVGAGI. V dropped 3 bases and J dropped 8 bases, with 13 bases sitting between them. CDR3 in DNA: TGTGCCAGCAGTTATTCCGGGCGCGGGGAAAAACTGTTTTTT. Amino acid sequence: CASSYSGRGEKLFF.

The chain employs TRBV29-1 and TRBJ2-4; 8 bases are shared with TRBD2. The CDR3 totals 14 residues. CDR1 is SQVTM, CDR2 ANQGSEA, per germline. The J segment lost 7 bases and the V segment lost 7 bases, leaving 12 bases of the junction unmatched. The CDR3 loop reads CSAVDGRVGNIQYF. The DNA for the CDR3 is TGCAGCGCTGTAGACGGGAGGGTCGGGAACATTCAGTACTTC.

The chain carries TRBV5-1 and TRBJ1-6; 10 bases match TRBD1. The CDR3 has 16 residues. Per germline, CDR1 SGHRS and CDR2 YFSETQ. V was pared by 4 bases and J by 5 bases, with 6 bases of the junction left unmatched. CDR3 region: CASSPGTGEHNSPLHF. CDR3 nucleotide sequence: TGCGCCAGCAGCCCCGGGACAGGGGAACATAATTCACCCCTCCACTTT.

The rearrangement joins TRBV7-9 to TRBJ1-4; 7 bases are shared with TRBD1. The CDR3 sequence is 18 residues long. V shed 4 bases, J shed 0 bases, and the junction held 11 bases outside the gene matches. In germline, CDR1 is SEHNR, CDR2 FQNEAQ (reference sequence). CDR3 region: CASSWGQLPVPTNEKLFF. DNA for the CDR3: TGTGCCAGCAGCTGGGGACAGCTCCCCGTACCAACTAATGAAAAACTGTTTTTT.

The chain links TRBV7-2 to TRBJ2-3; D unresolved. Germline loops: CDR1 SGHTA, CDR2 FQGNSA. V was cut by 2 bases and J by 0 bases, with 6 bases left in between. CDR3 length: 14 amino acids. The CDR3 bases are TGTGCCAGCAGCTTACCAACTAGCACAGATACGCAGTATTTT. It encodes CASSLPTSTDTQYF. The full variable domain, rest sourced from reference TRBV7-2 and TRBJ2-3, is GAGVSQSPSNKVTEKGKDVELRCDPISGHTALYWYRQSLGQGLEFLIYFQGNSAPDKSGLPSDRFSAERTGGSVSTLTIQRTQQEDSAVYLCASSLPTSTDTQYFGPGTRLTVL.

The chain links TRBV15 to TRBJ1-2; D remains unclear. V was shortened by 4 bases and J by 6 bases, with 15 bases between the two germline ends. There are 14 residues in the CDR3. Germline CDR1 reads LNHNV; CDR2 reads YYDKDF (reference sequence). CDR3 region: CATSTIEREDGYTF. DNA of the CDR3: TGTGCCACCAGCACCATCGAGCGGGAAGATGGCTACACCTTC.

This clone was detected only a few times. V usage is TRBV7-6 and J usage is TRBJ2-7; 8 bases fit TRBD1. With V trimmed by 5 bases and J by 0 bases, 6 bases remained unmatched. In germline, CDR1 is SGHVS, CDR2 FNYEAQ. There are 15 residues in the CDR3. CDR3 sequence reads: CASSARQGYSYEQYF. The CDR3 DNA sequence: TGTGCCAGCAGCGCTCGACAGGGGTACTCCTACGAGCAGTACTTC. The complete variable domain, with remaining parts taken from reference TRBV7-6 and TRBJ2-7, reads GAGVSQSPRYKVTKRGQDVALRCDPISGHVSLYWYRQALGQGPEFLTYFNYEAQQDKSGLPNDRFSAERPEGSISTLTIQRTEQRDSAMYRCASSARQGYSYEQYFGPGTRLTVT.

The chain combines TRBV2 with TRBJ1-2, with D tentatively TRBD1 (6 bases). The CDR3 has 12 residues. The germline V gene has CDR1 SNHLY and CDR2 FYNNEI. The V end lost 6 bases, the J end lost 12 bases, and 17 bases lay between the germline ends. The CDR3, as DNA: TGTGCCAGCAGGCTTGGGGGCCTTAGCGACACCTTC. Translation gives CASRLGGLSDTF.

The chain has TRBV5-1 and TRBJ2-1, with TRBD2 matching over 10 bases. The CDR3 covers 15 residues. V shed 4 bases and J 4 bases; nucleotides not matched to a gene: 5. Germline CDR1 SGHRS, CDR2 YFSETQ. CDR3 nucleotides: TGCGCCAGCAGCCGGACTAGCGGAGGGTACAATGAGCAGTTCTTC. It is translated as CASSRTSGGYNEQFF.